This T cell receptor beta chain appears in the sequencing data of a study of blood T cell repertoires in COVID-19 (dated by TCRdb to 2020 to 2021). With respect to the entire study: Samples from collaborators originated in the United States, Italy and Spain and spanned both the acute and convalescent phases of COVID-19. A freely available public database, intended as a resource for researchers studying the immune response to SARS-CoV-2, is where the repertoires were released. Where available, HLA class I and class II types were obtained from metadata supplied by the sample provider rather than from assay-based typing. The samples were drawn from the first 160 participants of the ongoing ImmuneRACE study and from roughly 1,300 subjects provided by 6 global collaborators. The prospective study material was composed of cDNA or gDNA derived from T cells, B-cell-depleted T cells, or PBMCs. Nearly every sample came with metadata listing a de-identified subject ID, COVID-19 status, age in years and sex. Subjects who had been exposed to COVID-19, were actively infected with it, or had recovered from it provided the deeply sampled blood TCRbeta repertoires that made up the dataset.

This clone was observed a single time. Its antigen remains unidentified. The sample holds no much larger clone one base away, and base qualities are not on file. The research as a whole found: Clinical and demographic metadata were provided uncurated, with the amount varying by source and participant.

TCRbeta CDR3 regions were amplified from genomic DNA by means of the immunoSEQ Assay, a bias-controlled multiplex PCR. On the authors' methods: The number of nucleated cells in each sample was estimated from the amplification of reference gene primers within the assay. To quantify the absolute abundance of each unique TCRbeta CDR3 rearrangement, sequence reads were collapsed and filtered. For each sample, productive Simpson clonality was calculated by taking the square root of Simpson's diversity index across productive rearrangements. This is the immuneACCESS table as TCRdb keeps it, with only in-frame sequences that have V and J called. A part of the clones is gone; compared with another copy, unresolved V genes explain less than half, and the rest is unexplained. Clonal size and the V and J genes are those of that table, whereas D and trimming came from the DNA. The sample table contains some 49,000 clones; only one count was recorded for about four fifths of them. The ten largest clonotypes hold approximately 20% of the sample.

The germline V gene provides CDR1 MDHEN and CDR2 SYDVKM. The CDR3 runs 15 amino acids, cysteine and phenylalanine included. The CDR3 DNA has 45 bases and is translated from base 1. Trimming at the junction amounts to 3 bases on V and 9 bases on J, and the germline ends lie 15 bases apart. One collaborating source in Seattle enrolled patients while the patients were actively infected and followed the patients over time throughout the course of disease. Each collaborating institution followed its own protocols to collect whole blood in K2EDTA tubes. For TCRbeta analysis, collaborator samples were shipped as frozen whole blood, as isolated PBMCs, or as DNA extracted from either sample type.

Sequencing was carried out using peripheral blood. This clonotype originated in an elderly woman with COVID-19, enrolled during active disease. Recombination linked TRBV28 to TRBJ1-6, with the identity of the D gene unclear. For the CDR3, the sequence is CASSFSGVGRSPLHF. The nucleotide sequence reads TGTGCCAGCAGTTTCTCGGGAGTCGGTCGTTCACCCCTCCACTTT.